This T cell receptor (beta chain) emerged from a study of cytomegalovirus exposure and HLA in healthy donors. Study results and limitations: Specificity of a few CMV-associated chains for CMV antigens was verified in vitro.

PCR amplification relied on 60 Vbeta primers (plus 13 Jbeta primers). Per the authors' pipeline: Later, an analysis found 75 million to 90 million unique TCR beta chains, and some 10 million of these were shared. TCRdb's copy holds only in-frame clones and misses some; the assay was immunoSEQ multiplex PCR. V and J calls and clone size come straight from that table; D and trimming were deduced from the DNA. Here the sample spans fewer than 85,000 clones, 70% to 80% being singletons. Donors in the study were healthy people who gave bone marrow. This clone was detected only a few times. No antigen is known for it. The CDR3 covers 14 residues. With 5 bases removed from V and 10 bases from J, the gap between germline ends came to 18 bases. From germline, CDR1 is SGHVS and CDR2 FNYEAQ.

The source is a man aged 35 to 55 in good health and CMV-seropositive. Sequenced: PBMCs. The V call is TRBV7-6, the J call TRBJ2-1, with a weak D call TRBD2 (6 bases). CDR3 in amino acids: CASSTEPGAGEQFF. The CDR3 bases are TGTGCCAGCAGCACCGAACCGGGCGCGGGGGAGCAGTTCTTC. Drawing the rest from reference TRBV7-6 and TRBJ2-1, the complete variable domain is GAGVSQSPRYKVTKRGQDVALRCDPISGHVSLYWYRQALGQGPEFLTYFNYEAQQDKSGLPNDRFSAERPEGSISTLTIQRTEQRDSAMYRCASSTEPGAGEQFFGPGTRLTVL.